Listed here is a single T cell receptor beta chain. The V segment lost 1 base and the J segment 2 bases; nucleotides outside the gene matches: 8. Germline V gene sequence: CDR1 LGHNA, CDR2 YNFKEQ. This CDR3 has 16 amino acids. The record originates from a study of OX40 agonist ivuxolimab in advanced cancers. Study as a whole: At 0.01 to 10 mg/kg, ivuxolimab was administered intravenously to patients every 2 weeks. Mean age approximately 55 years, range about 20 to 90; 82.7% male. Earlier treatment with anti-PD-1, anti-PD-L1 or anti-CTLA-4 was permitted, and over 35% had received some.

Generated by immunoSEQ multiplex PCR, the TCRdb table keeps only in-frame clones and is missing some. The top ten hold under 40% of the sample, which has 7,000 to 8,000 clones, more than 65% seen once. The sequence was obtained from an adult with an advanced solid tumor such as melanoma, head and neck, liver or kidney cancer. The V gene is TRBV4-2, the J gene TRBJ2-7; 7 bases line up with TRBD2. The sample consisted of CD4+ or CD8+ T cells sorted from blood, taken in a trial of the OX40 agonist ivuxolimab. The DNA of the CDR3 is TGTGCCAGCAGCCAAGGCATCCCGGGGGGAACCTACGAGCAGTACTTC. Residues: CASSQGIPGGTYEQYF.